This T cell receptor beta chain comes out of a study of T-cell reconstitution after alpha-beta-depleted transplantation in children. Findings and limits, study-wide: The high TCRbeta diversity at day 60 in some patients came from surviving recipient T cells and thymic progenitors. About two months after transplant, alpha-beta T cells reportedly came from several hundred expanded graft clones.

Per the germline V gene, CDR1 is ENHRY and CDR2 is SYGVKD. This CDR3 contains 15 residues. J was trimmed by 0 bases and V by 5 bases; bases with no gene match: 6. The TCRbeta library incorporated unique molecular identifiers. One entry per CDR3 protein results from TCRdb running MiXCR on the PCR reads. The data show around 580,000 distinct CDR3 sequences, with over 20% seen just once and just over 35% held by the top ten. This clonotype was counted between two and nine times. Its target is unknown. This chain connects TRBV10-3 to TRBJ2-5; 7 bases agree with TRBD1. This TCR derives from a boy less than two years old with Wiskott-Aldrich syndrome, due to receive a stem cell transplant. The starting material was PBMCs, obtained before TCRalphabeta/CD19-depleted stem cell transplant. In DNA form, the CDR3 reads TGTGCCATCAGTAACGGACAGGCCCACCAAGAGACCCAGTACTTC. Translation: CAISNGQAHQETQYF.